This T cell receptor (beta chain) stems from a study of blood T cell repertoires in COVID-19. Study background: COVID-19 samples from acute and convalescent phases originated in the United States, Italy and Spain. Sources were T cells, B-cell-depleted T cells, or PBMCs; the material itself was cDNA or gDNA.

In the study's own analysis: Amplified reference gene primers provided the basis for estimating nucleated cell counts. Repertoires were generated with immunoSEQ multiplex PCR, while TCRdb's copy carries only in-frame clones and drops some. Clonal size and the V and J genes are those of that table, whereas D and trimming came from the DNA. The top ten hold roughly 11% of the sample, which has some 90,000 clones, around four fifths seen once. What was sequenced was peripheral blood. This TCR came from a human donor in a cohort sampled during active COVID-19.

The CDR3 sequence is CASSPQDRFLKGYTF. The CDR3 DNA is TGTGCCAGCAGCCCTCAGGACAGGTTTTTGAAGGGCTACACCTTC. J is TRBJ1-2 and V is TRBV28; 7 bases line up with TRBD1. Per germline, CDR1 MDHEN and CDR2 SYDVKM. The CDR3 contains 15 residues. J was trimmed by 8 bases and V by 6 bases; bases with no gene match: 15.